This T cell receptor (beta chain) was recorded in a study of a mutant IDH1 vaccine in newly diagnosed glioma. Study in general: Patients got radiotherapy, temozolomide, or both beforehand, and most got both.

The protocol was immunoSEQ multiplex PCR, while the TCRdb copy is restricted to in-frame clones and leaves out a portion. The sample contains roughly 40,000 clones, roughly nine tenths of which appear only once. In the case of this clone: Its specificity is unknown.

J lost 8 bases, V lost 4 bases, and 9 bases had no gene match. The CDR3 has 15 residues. Germline V CDR1 and CDR2: MNHEY, SMNVEV (reference sequence). Time point meaning: week 5, during vaccination. Every single dose of the vaccine, 300 ug of mutant IDH1 20-mer peptide, came with topical imiquimod. The sequencing used PBMCs, collected from a glioma patient whose treatment included an IDH1 peptide vaccine. The rearrangement joins TRBV27 to TRBJ2-1, with 9 bases fitting TRBD1. The TCR comes from a man aged 45-65 years with glioma. The CDR3 DNA follows: TGTGCCAGCAGTTCTCGGGACAGGGTAGGCTATGAGCAGTTCTTC. It yields the protein CASSSRDRVGYEQFF.